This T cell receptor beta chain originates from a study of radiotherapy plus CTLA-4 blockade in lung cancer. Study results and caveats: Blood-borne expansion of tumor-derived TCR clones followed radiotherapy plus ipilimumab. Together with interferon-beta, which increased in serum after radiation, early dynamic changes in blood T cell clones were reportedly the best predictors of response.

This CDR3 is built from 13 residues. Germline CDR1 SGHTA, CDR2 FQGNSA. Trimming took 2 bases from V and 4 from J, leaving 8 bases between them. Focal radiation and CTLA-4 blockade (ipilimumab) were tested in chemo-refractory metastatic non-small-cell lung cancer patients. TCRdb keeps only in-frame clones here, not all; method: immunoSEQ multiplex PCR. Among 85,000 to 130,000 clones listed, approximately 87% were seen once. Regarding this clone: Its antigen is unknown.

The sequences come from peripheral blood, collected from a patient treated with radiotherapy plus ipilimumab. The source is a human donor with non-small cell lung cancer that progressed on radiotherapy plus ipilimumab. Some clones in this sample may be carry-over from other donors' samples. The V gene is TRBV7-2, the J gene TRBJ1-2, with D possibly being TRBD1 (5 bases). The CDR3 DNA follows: TGTGCCAGCAGCTTATCAGGGCCCTATGGCTACACCTTC. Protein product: CASSLSGPYGYTF.